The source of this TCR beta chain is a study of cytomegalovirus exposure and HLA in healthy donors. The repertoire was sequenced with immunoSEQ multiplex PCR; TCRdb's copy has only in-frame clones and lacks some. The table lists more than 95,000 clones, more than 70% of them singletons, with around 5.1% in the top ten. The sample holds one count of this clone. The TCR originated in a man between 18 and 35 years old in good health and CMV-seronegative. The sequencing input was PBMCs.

CDR3 region: CAWSVARVRVNTEAFF. In nucleotides, the CDR3 is TGTGCCTGGAGTGTAGCCAGGGTCAGAGTGAACACTGAAGCTTTCTTT. The chain has TRBV30 and TRBJ1-1; a possible D gene is TRBD1 (5 bases). The CDR3 is 16 residues long. Germline V gene data show CDR1 as GTSNPN and CDR2 as SVGIG (reference sequence). Trimming took off 0 bases at V and 0 bases at J, with 14 bases between the two ends.